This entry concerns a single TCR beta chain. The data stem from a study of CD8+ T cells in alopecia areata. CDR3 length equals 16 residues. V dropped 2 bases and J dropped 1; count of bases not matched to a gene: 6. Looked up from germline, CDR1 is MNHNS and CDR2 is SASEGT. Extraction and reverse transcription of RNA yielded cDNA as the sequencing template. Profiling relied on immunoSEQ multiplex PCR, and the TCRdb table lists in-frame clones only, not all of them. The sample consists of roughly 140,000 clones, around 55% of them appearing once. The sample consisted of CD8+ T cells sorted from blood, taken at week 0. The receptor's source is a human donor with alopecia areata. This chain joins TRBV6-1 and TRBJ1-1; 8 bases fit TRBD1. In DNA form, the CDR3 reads TGTGCCAGCAGTGAATTCGGGGGACAGGCGAACACTGAAGCTTTCTTT. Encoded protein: CASSEFGGQANTEAFF.